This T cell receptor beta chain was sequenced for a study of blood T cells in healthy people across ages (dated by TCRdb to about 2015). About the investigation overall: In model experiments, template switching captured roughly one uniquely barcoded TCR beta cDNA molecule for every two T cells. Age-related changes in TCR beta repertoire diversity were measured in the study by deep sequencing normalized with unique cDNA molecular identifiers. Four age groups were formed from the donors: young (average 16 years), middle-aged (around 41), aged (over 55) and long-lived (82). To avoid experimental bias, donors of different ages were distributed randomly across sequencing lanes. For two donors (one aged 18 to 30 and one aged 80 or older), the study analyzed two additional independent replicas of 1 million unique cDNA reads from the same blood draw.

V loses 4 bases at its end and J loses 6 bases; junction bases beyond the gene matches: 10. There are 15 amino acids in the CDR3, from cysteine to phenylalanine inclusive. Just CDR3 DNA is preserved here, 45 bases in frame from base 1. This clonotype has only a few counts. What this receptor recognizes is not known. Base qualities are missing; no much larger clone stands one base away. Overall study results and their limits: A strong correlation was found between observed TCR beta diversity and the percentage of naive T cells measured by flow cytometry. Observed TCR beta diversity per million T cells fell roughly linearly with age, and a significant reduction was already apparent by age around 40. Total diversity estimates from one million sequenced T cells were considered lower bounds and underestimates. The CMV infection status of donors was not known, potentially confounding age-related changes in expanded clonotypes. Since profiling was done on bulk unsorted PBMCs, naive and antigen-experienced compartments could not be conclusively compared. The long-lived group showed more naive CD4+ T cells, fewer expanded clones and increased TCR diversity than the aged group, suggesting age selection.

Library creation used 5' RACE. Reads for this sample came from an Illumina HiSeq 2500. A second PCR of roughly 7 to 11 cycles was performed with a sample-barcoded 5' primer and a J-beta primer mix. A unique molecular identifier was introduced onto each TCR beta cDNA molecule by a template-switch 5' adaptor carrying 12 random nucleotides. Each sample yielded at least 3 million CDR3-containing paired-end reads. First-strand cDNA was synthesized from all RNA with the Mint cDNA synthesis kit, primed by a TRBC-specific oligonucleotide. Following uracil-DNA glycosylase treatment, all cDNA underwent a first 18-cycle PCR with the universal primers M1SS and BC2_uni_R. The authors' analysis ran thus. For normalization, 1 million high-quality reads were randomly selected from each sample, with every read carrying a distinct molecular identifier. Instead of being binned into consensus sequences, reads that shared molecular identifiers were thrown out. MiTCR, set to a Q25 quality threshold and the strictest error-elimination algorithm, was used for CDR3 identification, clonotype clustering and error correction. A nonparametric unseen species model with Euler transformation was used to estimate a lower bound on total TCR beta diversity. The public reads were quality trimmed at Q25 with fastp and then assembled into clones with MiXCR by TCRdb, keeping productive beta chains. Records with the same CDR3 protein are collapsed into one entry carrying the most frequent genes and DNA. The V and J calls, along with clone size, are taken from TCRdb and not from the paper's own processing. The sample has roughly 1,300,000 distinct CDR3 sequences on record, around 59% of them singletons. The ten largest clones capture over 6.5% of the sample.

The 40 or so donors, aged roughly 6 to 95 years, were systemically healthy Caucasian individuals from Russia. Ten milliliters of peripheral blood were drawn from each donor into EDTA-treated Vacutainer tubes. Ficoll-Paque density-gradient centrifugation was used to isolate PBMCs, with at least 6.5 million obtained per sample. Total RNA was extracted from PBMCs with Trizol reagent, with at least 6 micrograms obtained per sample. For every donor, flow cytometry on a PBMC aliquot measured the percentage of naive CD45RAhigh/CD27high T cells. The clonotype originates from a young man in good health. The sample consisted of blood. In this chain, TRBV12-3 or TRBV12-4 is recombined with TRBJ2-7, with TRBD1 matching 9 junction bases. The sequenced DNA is TGTGCCAGCAGTTCACAAGGGACAGGGATTCGCGAGCAGTACTTC. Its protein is CASSSQGTGIREQYF.